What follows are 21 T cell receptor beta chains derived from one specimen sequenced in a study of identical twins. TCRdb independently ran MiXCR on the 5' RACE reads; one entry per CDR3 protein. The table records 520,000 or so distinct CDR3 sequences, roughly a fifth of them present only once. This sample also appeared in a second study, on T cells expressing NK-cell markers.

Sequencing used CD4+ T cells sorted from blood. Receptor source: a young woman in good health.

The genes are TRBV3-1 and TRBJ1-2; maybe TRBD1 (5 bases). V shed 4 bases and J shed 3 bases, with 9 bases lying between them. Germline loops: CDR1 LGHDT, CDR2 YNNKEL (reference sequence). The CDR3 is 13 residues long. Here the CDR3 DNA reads TGTGCCAGCAGCCCAGGGTACGACTATGGCTACACCTTC. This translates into CASSPGYDYGYTF.

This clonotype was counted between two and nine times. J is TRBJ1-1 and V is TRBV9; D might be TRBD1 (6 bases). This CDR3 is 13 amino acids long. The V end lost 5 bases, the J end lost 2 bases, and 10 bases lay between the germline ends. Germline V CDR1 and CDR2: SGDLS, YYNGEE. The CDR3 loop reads CASSHRANTEAFF. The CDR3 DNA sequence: TGTGCCAGCAGTCACAGGGCAAACACTGAAGCTTTCTTT. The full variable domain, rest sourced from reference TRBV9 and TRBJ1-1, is DSGVTQTPKHLITATGQRVTLRCSPRSGDLSVYWYQQSLDQGLQFLIQYYNGEERAKGNILERFSAQQFPDLHSELNLSSLELGDSALYFCASSHRANTEAFFGQGTRLTVV.

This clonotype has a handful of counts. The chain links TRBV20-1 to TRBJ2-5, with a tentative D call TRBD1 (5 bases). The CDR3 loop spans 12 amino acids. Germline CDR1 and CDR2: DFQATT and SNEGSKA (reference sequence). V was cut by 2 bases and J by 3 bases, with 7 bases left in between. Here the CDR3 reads CSARPREETQYF. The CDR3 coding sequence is TGCAGTGCTAGACCCAGGGAAGAGACCCAGTACTTC.

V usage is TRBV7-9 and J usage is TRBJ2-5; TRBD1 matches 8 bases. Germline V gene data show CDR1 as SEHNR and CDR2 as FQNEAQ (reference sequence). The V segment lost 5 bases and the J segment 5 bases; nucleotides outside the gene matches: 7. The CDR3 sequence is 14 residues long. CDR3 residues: CASSRQGIGETQYF. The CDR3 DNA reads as TGTGCCAGCAGCCGACAGGGGATCGGCGAGACCCAGTACTTC.

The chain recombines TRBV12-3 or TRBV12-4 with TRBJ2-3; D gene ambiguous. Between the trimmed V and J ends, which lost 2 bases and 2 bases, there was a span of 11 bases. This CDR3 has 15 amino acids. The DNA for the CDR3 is TGTGCCAGCAGTTTAAGGTCTATTTCCACAGATACGCAGTATTTT. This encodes CASSLRSISTDTQYF.

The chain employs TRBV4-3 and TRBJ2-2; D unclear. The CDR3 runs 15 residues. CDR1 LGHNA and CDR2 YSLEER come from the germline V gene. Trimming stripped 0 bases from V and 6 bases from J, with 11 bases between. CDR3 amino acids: CASSQDSQSPGELFF. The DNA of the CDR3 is TGCGCCAGCAGCCAAGATTCTCAGTCCCCCGGGGAGCTGTTTTTT.

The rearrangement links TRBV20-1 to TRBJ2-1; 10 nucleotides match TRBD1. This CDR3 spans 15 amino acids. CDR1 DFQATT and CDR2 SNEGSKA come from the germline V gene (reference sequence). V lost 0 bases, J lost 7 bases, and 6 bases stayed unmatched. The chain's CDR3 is CSARDSGQGRNEQFF. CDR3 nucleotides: TGCAGTGCTAGAGATTCGGGACAGGGGCGGAATGAGCAGTTCTTC.

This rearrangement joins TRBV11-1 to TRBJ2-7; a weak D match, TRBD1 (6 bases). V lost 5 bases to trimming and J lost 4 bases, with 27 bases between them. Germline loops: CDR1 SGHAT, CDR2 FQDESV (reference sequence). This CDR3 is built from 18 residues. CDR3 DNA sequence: TGTGCCAGCAGCGATGCTATACCGGAAGGACAGTTCAAATACGAGCAGTACTTC. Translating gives CASSDAIPEGQFKYEQYF.

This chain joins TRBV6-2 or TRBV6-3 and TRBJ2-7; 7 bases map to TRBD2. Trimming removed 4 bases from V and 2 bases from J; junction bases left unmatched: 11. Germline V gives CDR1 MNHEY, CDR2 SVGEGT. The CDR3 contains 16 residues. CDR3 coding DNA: TGTGCCAGCAGTTTGGGGGGGGGAGCGTACCCCTACGAGCAGTACTTC. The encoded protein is CASSLGGGAYPYEQYF.

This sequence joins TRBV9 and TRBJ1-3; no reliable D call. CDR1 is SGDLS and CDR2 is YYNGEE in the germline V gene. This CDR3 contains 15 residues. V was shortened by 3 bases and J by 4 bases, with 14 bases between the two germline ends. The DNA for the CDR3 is TGTGCCAGCAGCGCGAACATCGACCCGGGAAACACCATATATTTT. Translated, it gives CASSANIDPGNTIYF. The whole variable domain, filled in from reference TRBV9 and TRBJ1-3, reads DSGVTQTPKHLITATGQRVTLRCSPRSGDLSVYWYQQSLDQGLQFLIQYYNGEERAKGNILERFSAQQFPDLHSELNLSSLELGDSALYFCASSANIDPGNTIYFGEGSWLTVV.

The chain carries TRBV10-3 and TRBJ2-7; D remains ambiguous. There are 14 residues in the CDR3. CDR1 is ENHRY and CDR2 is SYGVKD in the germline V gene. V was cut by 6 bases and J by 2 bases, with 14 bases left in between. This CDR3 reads CAIRAGPNAYEQYF. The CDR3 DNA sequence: TGTGCCATCAGGGCCGGTCCCAACGCCTACGAGCAGTACTTC.

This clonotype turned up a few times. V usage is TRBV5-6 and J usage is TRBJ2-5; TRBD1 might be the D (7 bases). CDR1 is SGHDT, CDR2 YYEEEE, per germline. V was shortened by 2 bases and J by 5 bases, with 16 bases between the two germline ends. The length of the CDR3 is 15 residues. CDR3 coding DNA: TGTGCCAGCAGCTTACCTAGACAGGGAGGCGAGACCCAGTACTTC. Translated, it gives CASSLPRQGGETQYF. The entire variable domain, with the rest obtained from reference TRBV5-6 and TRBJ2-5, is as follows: DAGVTQSPTHLIKTRGQQVTLRCSPKSGHDTVSWYQQALGQGPQFIFQYYEEEERQRGNFPDRFSGHQFPNYSSELNVNALLLGDSALYLCASSLPRQGGETQYFGPGTRLLVL.

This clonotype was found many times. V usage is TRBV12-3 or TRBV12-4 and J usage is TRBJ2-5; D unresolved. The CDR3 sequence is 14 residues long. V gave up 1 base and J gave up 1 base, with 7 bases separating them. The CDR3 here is CASSLEYLQETQYF. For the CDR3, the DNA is TGTGCCAGCAGTTTAGAATACCTCCAAGAGACCCAGTACTTC.

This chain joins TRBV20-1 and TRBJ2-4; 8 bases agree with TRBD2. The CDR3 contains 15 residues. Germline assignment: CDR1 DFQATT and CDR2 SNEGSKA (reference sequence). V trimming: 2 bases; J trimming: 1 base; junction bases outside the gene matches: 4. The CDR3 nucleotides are TGCAGTGCTAGAAGGGCTAGCGGGGCCAAAAACATTCAGTACTTC. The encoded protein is CSARRASGAKNIQYF.

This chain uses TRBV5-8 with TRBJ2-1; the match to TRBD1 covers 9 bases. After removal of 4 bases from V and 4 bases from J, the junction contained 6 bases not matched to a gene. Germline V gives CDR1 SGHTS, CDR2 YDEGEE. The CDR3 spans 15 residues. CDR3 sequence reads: CASSRLQGAYNEQFF. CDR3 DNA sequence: TGTGCCAGCAGCCGTCTACAGGGGGCGTACAATGAGCAGTTCTTC.

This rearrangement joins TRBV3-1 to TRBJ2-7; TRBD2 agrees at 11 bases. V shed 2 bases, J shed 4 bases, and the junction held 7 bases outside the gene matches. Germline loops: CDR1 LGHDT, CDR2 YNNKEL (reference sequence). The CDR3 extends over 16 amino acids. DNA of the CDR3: TGTGCCAGCAGCCAACTGACTAGCGGGGACCGTTACGAGCAGTACTTC. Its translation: CASSQLTSGDRYEQYF.

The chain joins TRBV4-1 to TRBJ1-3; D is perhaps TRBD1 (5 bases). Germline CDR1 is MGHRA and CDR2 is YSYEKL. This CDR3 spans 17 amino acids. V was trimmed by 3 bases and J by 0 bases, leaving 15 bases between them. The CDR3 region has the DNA TGCGCCAGCAGCCATGGGGGGACGGTTCGCTCTGGAAACACCATATATTTT. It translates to CASSHGGTVRSGNTIYF.

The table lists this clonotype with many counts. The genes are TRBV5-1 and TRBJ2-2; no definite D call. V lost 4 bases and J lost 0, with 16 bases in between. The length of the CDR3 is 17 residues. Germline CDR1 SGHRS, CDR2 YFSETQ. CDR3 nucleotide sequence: TGCGCCAGCAGCCCCGCTCCGCAGAGCGCGAACACCGGGGAGCTGTTTTTT. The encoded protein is CASSPAPQSANTGELFF.

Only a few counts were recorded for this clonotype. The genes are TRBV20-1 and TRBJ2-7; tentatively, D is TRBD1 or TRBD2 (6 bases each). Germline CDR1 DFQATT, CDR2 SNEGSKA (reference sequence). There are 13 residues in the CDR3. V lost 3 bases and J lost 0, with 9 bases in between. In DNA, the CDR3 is TGCAGTGCTAGCTGGGGGGCCTCCTACGAGCAGTACTTC. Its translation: CSASWGASYEQYF.

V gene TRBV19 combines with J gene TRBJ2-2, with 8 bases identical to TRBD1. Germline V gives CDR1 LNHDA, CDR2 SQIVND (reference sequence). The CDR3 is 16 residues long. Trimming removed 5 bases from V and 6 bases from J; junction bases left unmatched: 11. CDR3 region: CASSRLQGALAGELFF. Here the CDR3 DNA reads TGTGCCAGTAGTCGACTTCAGGGGGCGCTCGCCGGGGAGCTGTTTTTT.

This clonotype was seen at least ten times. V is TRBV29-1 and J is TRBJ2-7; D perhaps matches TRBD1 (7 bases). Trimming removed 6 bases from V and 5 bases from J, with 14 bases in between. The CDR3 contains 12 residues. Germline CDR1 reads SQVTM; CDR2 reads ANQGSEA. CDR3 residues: CSVSRGDHEQYF. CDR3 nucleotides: TGCAGCGTCAGCAGGGGGGATCACGAGCAGTACTTC.